This TCR beta chain was obtained from a study of T cell repertoires in cytomegalovirus infection. Study-level information: Well-studied HLA-B-restricted epitopes and recently identified HLA-C-restricted epitopes of CMV were both used in the study. Matching HLA type and CMV infection were both indicated by public TCR beta signatures. Study-level results: The response measured ex vivo was dominated by TCR beta clonotypes (HLA-C-restricted and CMV-specific).

Trimming stripped 6 bases from V and 4 bases from J, with 16 bases between. This CDR3 comprises 15 residues. CDR1 and CDR2 (germline): MNHEY, SVGEGT. For this clonotype: Its target is not known.

Each CDR3 protein gets one entry after TCRdb re-called the reads with MiXCR. Among around 800,000 distinct CDR3 sequences listed, about 30% were seen once. The clonotype was recovered from a human donor in good health (CMV status not recorded). Some clones in this sample may be carry-over from other donors' samples. The specimen comprised cultured CD8+ T cells from PBMCs, sampled from culture after CMV antigen stimulation. The genes are TRBV6-2 or TRBV6-3 and TRBJ2-1; D may correspond to TRBD1 or TRBD2 (5 bases each). The CDR3 sequence is CASSPPGPSYNEQFF. The CDR3 DNA reads TGTGCCAGCAGCCCTCCGGGACCCTCGTACAATGAGCAGTTCTTC.